This TCR beta chain was retrieved from a study of T cells after yellow fever vaccination. Overall study context: Researchers used SMART-Seq v4 Ultra Low Input to prepare fractions that had low cell numbers.

TCRdb redid the calling of the 5' RACE reads with MiXCR, one entry per CDR3 protein. In the table there are around 140,000 distinct CDR3 sequences, under 8% of which are singletons. The study, taken as a whole, reports: After the booster, roughly 96% of CD4 and roughly nine tenths of CD8 primary-response clones were re-detected. A weaker but faster secondary response was observed, peaking on day 5 versus 15.

The V end was cut by 7 bases, the J end by 1 base, with 7 bases between. CDR3 length: 12 amino acids. In germline, CDR1 is SQVTM, CDR2 ANQGSEA. This clonotype appeared many times. Its cognate antigen is unknown. The V gene is TRBV29-1, the J gene TRBJ2-2; possible D gene TRBD2, 5 bases. This specimen consisted of CD4+ T cells sorted from PBMCs, obtained 10 days after the yellow fever booster vaccination. The sequence came from a young man who received the YFV17D yellow fever vaccine. CDR3 sequence (DNA): TGCAGCGGCAGCGGGAACACCGGGGAGCTGTTTTTT. This translates into CSGSGNTGELFF.